Detailed here is one T cell receptor beta chain. In the original processing: For nucleated cells, counts were estimated from reference gene primer amplification. Here immunoSEQ multiplex PCR was the method, and the copy in TCRdb shows in-frame clones only, minus some. The V and J calls and clone size are taken from that table; D and trimming were inferred from the DNA. In the table there are around 83,000 clones, around nine tenths of which are singletons. Germline CDR1 reads MDHEN; CDR2 reads SYDVKM. The CDR3 has 15 amino acids. The germline V and J ends were trimmed by 1 base and 6 bases, with 15 bases remaining between them. This sample is drawn from a study of blood T cell repertoires in COVID-19. Study overall: The United States, Italy and Spain supplied acute and convalescent COVID-19 samples. Sample material is recorded as cDNA or gDNA derived from T cells, B-cell-depleted T cells, or PBMCs.

Specimen: peripheral blood. This sequence was found in an older man with active or convalescent COVID-19. The chain links TRBV28 to TRBJ1-1; a weak D match, TRBD1 (5 bases). The CDR3 spells CASSLSRGPGAEAFF. The CDR3 DNA follows: TGTGCCAGCAGTTTATCTAGGGGTCCGGGGGCTGAAGCTTTCTTT.